This T cell receptor beta chain was identified in a study of CD8 T cells in Susac syndrome. The CDR3 runs to 14 residues. Trimming pared 6 bases from V and 4 bases from J, leaving 15 bases between. Germline CDR1 and CDR2: KGHSH and LQKENI. When the RNA was reverse transcribed, random hexamers were used with an input of roughly 0.45 to 1 ug. In TCRdb, the immunoSEQ multiplex PCR reads were re-called with MiXCR into one record per CDR3 protein. Of roughly 150,000 distinct CDR3 sequences listed, 93% were seen once; the top ten hold more than 0.13%. The individuals used as controls were healthy donors who had been matched for both age and sex.

The sequence was obtained from a human donor in good health. The sample taken for sequencing was CD4+ T cells from PBMCs. J is TRBJ1-1 and V is TRBV18; D is ambiguous. This CDR3 reads CASSGGEGATEAFF. CDR3 bases: TGTGCCAGCTCCGGCGGCGAGGGTGCCACTGAAGCTTTCTTT. Looking up the rest from reference TRBV18 and TRBJ1-1 gives the full variable domain: NAGVMQNPRHLVRRRGQEARLRCSPMKGHSHVYWYRQLPEEGLKFMVYLQKENIIDESGMPKERFSAEFPKEGPSILRIQQVVRGDSAAYFCASSGGEGATEAFFGQGTRLTVV.